This entry is about one T cell receptor gamma chain. What it binds is unknown. The sample is drawn from a study of Vδ1+ human thymocytes. RNA was extracted from the cells and then reverse transcribed. The CDR3 regions were amplified by multiplex PCR from V-gene primers to a constant-region primer. TCRdb applied CATT to the multiplex PCR reads for clone calling. The sample gives 25,000 to 35,000 gamma-chain clones, around 18% of which show up once; approximately 1.9% is in the top ten. Whole-study results and caveats: Thymic TRG and TRD repertoires appeared highly polyclonal, with Gaussian CDR3 length distributions.

The length of the CDR3 is 14 residues. CDR1 GITISATS and CDR2 ISYDGTV come from the germline V gene (reference sequence). The V and J ends lost 3 bases and 4 bases, in that order; junction bases with no gene match: 9. This chain links TRGV9 with TRGJ1 or TRGJ2. Material: Vdelta1+ gamma-delta thymocytes from the thymus. Subset indicated: FACS-sorted CD3+ TCRalphabeta- TCRVdelta1+ TCRVdelta2- thymocytes. The sequence was obtained from a boy younger than two who had congenital heart surgery. As DNA, the CDR3 is TGTGCCTTGTGGGAGCCGAACCCGTATTATAAGAAACTCTTT. Encoded protein: CALWEPNPYYKKLF.